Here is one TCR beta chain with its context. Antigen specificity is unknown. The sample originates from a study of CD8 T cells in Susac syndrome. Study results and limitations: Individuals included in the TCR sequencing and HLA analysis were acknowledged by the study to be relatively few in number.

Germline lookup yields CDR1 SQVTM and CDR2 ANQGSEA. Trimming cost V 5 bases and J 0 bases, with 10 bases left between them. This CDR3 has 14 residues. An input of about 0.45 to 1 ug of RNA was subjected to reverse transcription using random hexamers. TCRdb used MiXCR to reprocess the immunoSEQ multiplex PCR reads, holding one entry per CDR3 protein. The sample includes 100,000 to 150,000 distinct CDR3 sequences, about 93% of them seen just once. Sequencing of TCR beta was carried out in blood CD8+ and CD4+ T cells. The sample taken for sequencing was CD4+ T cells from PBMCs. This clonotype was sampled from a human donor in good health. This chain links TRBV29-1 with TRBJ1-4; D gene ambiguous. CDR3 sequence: CSVHDSTTNEKLFF. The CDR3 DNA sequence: TGCAGCGTTCACGACTCTACAACTAATGAAAAACTGTTTTTT.